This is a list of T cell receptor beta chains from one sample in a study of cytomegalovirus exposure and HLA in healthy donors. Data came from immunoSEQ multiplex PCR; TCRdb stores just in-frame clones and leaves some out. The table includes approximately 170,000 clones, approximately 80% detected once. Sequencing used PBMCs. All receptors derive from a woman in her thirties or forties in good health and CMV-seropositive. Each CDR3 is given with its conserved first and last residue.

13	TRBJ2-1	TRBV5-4	CASSSTGFNEQFF
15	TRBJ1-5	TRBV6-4	CASSKDRGGNQPQHF
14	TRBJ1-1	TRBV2	CASNIQGEDTEAFF
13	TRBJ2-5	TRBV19	CASSWLGAETQYF
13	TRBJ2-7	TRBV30	CAWSVLGRGEQYF
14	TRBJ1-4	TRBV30	CAWSRQPTNEKLFF
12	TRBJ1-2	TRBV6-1	CASSESDRGYTF
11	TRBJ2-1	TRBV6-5	CASRREVEQFF
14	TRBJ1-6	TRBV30	CACRGTLLNSPLHF
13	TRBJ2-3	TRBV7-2	CASSYSPEDTQYF
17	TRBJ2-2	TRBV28	CASEIPLGQGFPGELFF
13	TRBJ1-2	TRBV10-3	CAISESTSYGYTF
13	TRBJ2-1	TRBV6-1	CASSTREVNEQFF
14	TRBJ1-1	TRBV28	CASSLLRGGTEAFF
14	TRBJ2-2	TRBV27	CASSFTRFAGELFF
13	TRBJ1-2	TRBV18	CASSSDRGYGYTF
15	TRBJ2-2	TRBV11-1	CASSPSGVGTGELFF
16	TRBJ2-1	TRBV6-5	CASSYRIPGGGDEQFF
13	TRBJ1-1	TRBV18	CASSPSLNTEAFF
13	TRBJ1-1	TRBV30	CAWSVSGRTEAFF
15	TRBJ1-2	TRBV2	CASTGQLLVWDGYTF
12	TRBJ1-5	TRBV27	CASRTGNQPQHF
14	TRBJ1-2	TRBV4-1	CASSQPGDDYGYTF
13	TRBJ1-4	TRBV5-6	CASSLRGNEKLFF
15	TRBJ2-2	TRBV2	CASTLDRPNTGELFF
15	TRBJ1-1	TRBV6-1	CASIVKSGMNTGAFF
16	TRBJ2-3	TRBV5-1	CASSLIGGLDTDTQYF
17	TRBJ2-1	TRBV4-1	CASSRGGLAVLGNEQFF